This T cell receptor (beta chain) originates from a study of T cells in localized non-small cell lung cancer. Study-level results: Adjacent lung was found to contain a median about 62 of the top 100 tumor clones. Uninvolved adjacent lung, not tumor, had the highest T cell clonality. Heterogeneity remains possible because sequencing was limited to only one tumor region. Longer overall survival associated with higher blood T cell density; shorter survival with higher adjacent-lung clonality.

Between the trimmed V and J ends, which lost 0 bases and 6 bases, there was a span of 8 bases. This CDR3 comprises 12 residues. CDR1 and CDR2 from the germline V gene are GTSNPN and SVGIG (reference sequence). This table comes from immunoSEQ multiplex PCR, and its TCRdb copy is limited to in-frame clones, with some not included. The top ten clones hold 8% of a sample with about 1,300 clones, 35% to 45% of them seen once. There are a few counts of this clone. The antigen remains undetermined. The sequence came from a male donor aged 60 or older with stage III lung adenocarcinoma. The rearrangement joins TRBV30 to TRBJ1-2; no definite D call. Source: lung tumor tissue, taken before any cancer treatment. Written as DNA, the CDR3 is TGTGCCTGGAGTGTCCAGAGGAATGGCTACACCTTC. Protein product: CAWSVQRNGYTF.